This is a list of T cell receptor beta chains from one sample in a study of cytotoxic CD8 clonotypes in ibrutinib-treated CLL. Method: immunoSEQ multiplex PCR; TCRdb's copy keeps in-frame clones and lacks some. The sample records under 300,000 clones, 60% to 75% being singletons. This material consisted of PBMCs, taken after 24 months of ibrutinib treatment. These receptors were taken from a human donor with chronic lymphocytic leukemia. The CDR3 runs from the conserved cysteine through the conserved F or W. A D gene is named only where the DNA matches it firmly. Clone size is given for some rows only: seen once, a few or many times, or a class if the clone is expanded.

j_call: TRBJ2-7
d_call: NA
clone_size: few
v_call: TRBV27
cdr3_nt: TGTGCCAGCAGTTTGAAAGTCTCCTACGAGCAGTACTTC
cdr3_aa: CASSLKVSYEQYF

j_call: TRBJ2-1
d_call: NA
clone_size: NA
v_call: TRBV27
cdr3_nt: TGTGCCAGCAGCGCGGGACTTAACAATGAGCAGTTCTTC
cdr3_aa: CASSAGLNNEQFF

j_call: TRBJ2-7
d_call: NA
clone_size: NA
v_call: TRBV7-8
cdr3_nt: TGTGCCAGCAGCCTACCGGATTACGAGCAGTACTTC
cdr3_aa: CASSLPDYEQYF

j_call: TRBJ2-7
d_call: NA
clone_size: NA
v_call: TRBV10-2
cdr3_nt: TGCGCCAGCAGTGCCCCGAACCACTACGAGCAGTACTTC
cdr3_aa: CASSAPNHYEQYF

j_call: TRBJ1-5
d_call: NA
clone_size: NA
v_call: TRBV7-6
cdr3_nt: TGTGCCAGCAGCTTGGGGGAGAGCAATCAGCCCCAGCATTTT
cdr3_aa: CASSLGESNQPQHF

j_call: TRBJ2-5
d_call: TRBD1
clone_size: NA
v_call: TRBV6-5
cdr3_nt: TGTGCCAGCGGCCAGGGACAGGGAGGCGAGACCCAGTACTTC
cdr3_aa: CASGQGQGGETQYF

j_call: TRBJ2-2
d_call: NA
clone_size: NA
v_call: TRBV5-8
cdr3_nt: TGTGCCAGCACTGATTACAATGGGGCCGGGGAGCTGTTTTTT
cdr3_aa: CASTDYNGAGELFF

j_call: TRBJ2-1
d_call: TRBD2
clone_size: once
v_call: TRBV5-1
cdr3_nt: TGCGCCAGCAGCTTGTCCAGCGGGAGTAGCGATGAGCAGTTCTTC
cdr3_aa: CASSLSSGSSDEQFF

j_call: TRBJ2-7
d_call: NA
clone_size: NA
v_call: TRBV13
cdr3_nt: TGTGCCAGCAGTCCACAGGTTACCTACGAGCAGTACTTC
cdr3_aa: CASSPQVTYEQYF

j_call: TRBJ2-1
d_call: NA
clone_size: NA
v_call: TRBV5-6
cdr3_nt: TGTGCCAGCAGCTTGTCCCCGGATGAGCAGTTCTTC
cdr3_aa: CASSLSPDEQFF

j_call: TRBJ2-7
d_call: NA
clone_size: NA
v_call: TRBV2
cdr3_nt: TGTGCCAGCAGTGAAGCGCTTCGGAACCACTACGAGCAGTACTTC
cdr3_aa: CASSEALRNHYEQYF

j_call: TRBJ2-7
d_call: NA
clone_size: NA
v_call: TRBV7-9
cdr3_nt: TGTGCCAGCAGCCCCTCAGGGTGGTTCTACGAGCAGTACTTC
cdr3_aa: CASSPSGWFYEQYF

j_call: TRBJ2-7
d_call: NA
clone_size: once
v_call: TRBV9
cdr3_nt: TGTGCCAGCAGCGCCCCCGGACTACCCGCCGAGCAGTACTTC
cdr3_aa: CASSAPGLPAEQYF

j_call: TRBJ1-5
d_call: NA
clone_size: few
v_call: TRBV7-2
cdr3_nt: TGTGCCAGCAGCTTATCGACATCTCCGGGCCAGCCCCAGCATTTT
cdr3_aa: CASSLSTSPGQPQHF

j_call: TRBJ2-7
d_call: TRBD2
clone_size: NA
v_call: TRBV27
cdr3_nt: TGTGCCAGCAGGGATCCTAGCGGGATTTACGAGCAGTACTTC
cdr3_aa: CASRDPSGIYEQYF

j_call: TRBJ1-1
d_call: NA
clone_size: few
v_call: TRBV5-4
cdr3_nt: TGTGCCAGCAGCTACGAACAGGGATTGCTTATTGGGCTGAACACTGAAGCTTTCTTT
cdr3_aa: CASSYEQGLLIGLNTEAFF

j_call: TRBJ2-3
d_call: NA
clone_size: NA
v_call: TRBV29-1
cdr3_nt: TGCAGCGTTGAACATCGGGGTAGCACAGATACGCAGTATTTT
cdr3_aa: CSVEHRGSTDTQYF

j_call: TRBJ2-3
d_call: TRBD1
clone_size: NA
v_call: TRBV18
cdr3_nt: TGTGCCAGCTCACCACCCTCGGGACAGGGGATAGATACGCAGTATTTT
cdr3_aa: CASSPPSGQGIDTQYF

j_call: TRBJ2-5
d_call: NA
clone_size: NA
v_call: TRBV7-9
cdr3_nt: TGTGCCAGCAGCTTACGACAGCTCCAAGAGACCCAGTACTTC
cdr3_aa: CASSLRQLQETQYF

j_call: TRBJ1-5
d_call: NA
clone_size: NA
v_call: TRBV28
cdr3_nt: TGTGCCAGCAGTTCCCTGGGCAATCAGCCCCAGCATTTT
cdr3_aa: CASSSLGNQPQHF

j_call: TRBJ2-4
d_call: NA
clone_size: NA
v_call: TRBV9
cdr3_nt: TGTGCCAGCAACTCCGTGGTGCCTGCCAAAAACATTCAGTACTTC
cdr3_aa: CASNSVVPAKNIQYF

j_call: TRBJ2-3
d_call: NA
clone_size: NA
v_call: TRBV25-1
cdr3_nt: TGTGCCAGCAGTGAATCGGCGGGTCGAATCGGAACAGATACGCAGTATTTT
cdr3_aa: CASSESAGRIGTDTQYF

j_call: TRBJ2-7
d_call: NA
clone_size: NA
v_call: TRBV5-1
cdr3_nt: TGCGCCAGCAGCTTGGAACAGGGCAGGTACGAGCAGTACTTC
cdr3_aa: CASSLEQGRYEQYF

j_call: TRBJ1-5
d_call: NA
clone_size: NA
v_call: TRBV7-2
cdr3_nt: TGTGCCAGCAGCTTAGCATCTGGGGAAGTAATGGCCCAGCATTTT
cdr3_aa: CASSLASGEVMAQHF

j_call: TRBJ2-5
d_call: NA
clone_size: NA
v_call: TRBV28
cdr3_nt: TGTGCCAGCAGTTTTCAGGGATTCGAGACCCAGTACTTC
cdr3_aa: CASSFQGFETQYF

j_call: TRBJ2-5
d_call: NA
clone_size: NA
v_call: TRBV29-1
cdr3_nt: TGCAGCGTTGAAGAAGGGGCCCTGGGAGAGACCCAGTACTTC
cdr3_aa: CSVEEGALGETQYF

j_call: TRBJ1-5
d_call: NA
clone_size: NA
v_call: TRBV2
cdr3_nt: TGTGCCAGCAGTGATAGGGTACCTAGTCAGCCCCAGCATTTT
cdr3_aa: CASSDRVPSQPQHF

j_call: TRBJ2-5
d_call: NA
clone_size: NA
v_call: TRBV6-5
cdr3_nt: TGTGCCAGCAGTGATGGAGGGGTCCAAGAGACCCAGTACTTC
cdr3_aa: CASSDGGVQETQYF

j_call: TRBJ2-1
d_call: TRBD2
clone_size: NA
v_call: TRBV9
cdr3_nt: TGTGCCAGCTCCGAGCGGGAGGGTTACAATGAGCAGTTCTTC
cdr3_aa: CASSEREGYNEQFF

j_call: TRBJ2-7
d_call: NA
clone_size: NA
v_call: TRBV29-1
cdr3_nt: TGCAGCGGTGTCCGCGCCGGGCCCCCCTACGAGCAGTACTTC
cdr3_aa: CSGVRAGPPYEQYF

j_call: TRBJ2-7
d_call: TRBD2
clone_size: NA
v_call: TRBV6-5
cdr3_nt: TGTGCCAGCAGTTTGACTAGCCGCAACTACGAGCAGTACTTC
cdr3_aa: CASSLTSRNYEQYF

j_call: TRBJ2-2
d_call: NA
clone_size: NA
v_call: TRBV9
cdr3_nt: TGTGCCAGCAGCGTAGCTCCGCCCCTTCCCACCGGGGAGCTGTTTTTT
cdr3_aa: CASSVAPPLPTGELFF

j_call: TRBJ1-3
d_call: NA
clone_size: NA
v_call: TRBV6-5
cdr3_nt: TGTGCCAGCAATCAGTTGGGGCCTGGAAACACCATATATTTT
cdr3_aa: CASNQLGPGNTIYF

j_call: TRBJ2-7
d_call: NA
clone_size: NA
v_call: TRBV6-5
cdr3_nt: TGTGCCAGCAGCTCTGGGTACTACGAGCAGTACTTC
cdr3_aa: CASSSGYYEQYF

j_call: TRBJ2-1
d_call: NA
clone_size: few
v_call: TRBV2
cdr3_nt: TGTGCCAGACAGGGAAATGAGCAGTTCTTC
cdr3_aa: CARQGNEQFF

j_call: TRBJ2-7
d_call: TRBD2
clone_size: NA
v_call: TRBV19
cdr3_nt: TGTGCCAGTAGTATTCTAGCGGCCCGGGCCCCCTACGAGCAGTACTTC
cdr3_aa: CASSILAARAPYEQYF

j_call: TRBJ1-1
d_call: NA
clone_size: NA
v_call: TRBV29-1
cdr3_nt: TGCAGCGTCGTGAACACTGAAGCTTTCTTT
cdr3_aa: CSVVNTEAFF

j_call: TRBJ1-5
d_call: NA
clone_size: once
v_call: TRBV15
cdr3_nt: TGTGCCACCAGCACCCAGGGCGATCAGCCCCAGCATTTT
cdr3_aa: CATSTQGDQPQHF

j_call: TRBJ2-7
d_call: TRBD2
clone_size: NA
v_call: TRBV5-1
cdr3_nt: TGCGCCAGCAGCCCCGGTCCTAGCGGCGATTACGAGCAGTACTTC
cdr3_aa: CASSPGPSGDYEQYF

j_call: TRBJ1-4
d_call: TRBD1
clone_size: NA
v_call: TRBV7-9
cdr3_nt: TGTGCCAGCAGCTTTGAGGGGGCTGGCCAAAAACTGTTTTTT
cdr3_aa: CASSFEGAGQKLFF

j_call: TRBJ2-2
d_call: NA
clone_size: few
v_call: TRBV18
cdr3_nt: TGTGCCAGCTCACCCGCCGGGGAGCTGTTTTTT
cdr3_aa: CASSPAGELFF

j_call: TRBJ1-1
d_call: NA
clone_size: NA
v_call: TRBV10-3
cdr3_nt: TGTGCCATCAGCCTTGACAGGAACACTGAAGCTTTCTTT
cdr3_aa: CAISLDRNTEAFF

j_call: TRBJ2-1
d_call: NA
clone_size: NA
v_call: TRBV4-1
cdr3_nt: TGCGCCAGCAGCCAAGATGTAAATGAGCAGTTCTTC
cdr3_aa: CASSQDVNEQFF

j_call: TRBJ2-5
d_call: NA
clone_size: NA
v_call: TRBV27
cdr3_nt: TGTGCCAGCGGACCCTCCCCCCAGTACTTC
cdr3_aa: CASGPSPQYF

j_call: TRBJ2-3
d_call: TRBD2
clone_size: once
v_call: TRBV5-1
cdr3_nt: TGCGCCAGCAGCTCGGCTCTTCGGGGGGACACAGATACGCAGTATTTT
cdr3_aa: CASSSALRGDTDTQYF

j_call: TRBJ2-3
d_call: TRBD1
clone_size: NA
v_call: TRBV4-3
cdr3_nt: TGCGCCAGCAGCCCCCGAGGTGTAGTAGGGACAGGAGACACAGATACGCAGTATTTT
cdr3_aa: CASSPRGVVGTGDTDTQYF

j_call: TRBJ2-1
d_call: NA
clone_size: few
v_call: TRBV4-2
cdr3_nt: TGTGCCAGCAGCCAAGATGCGGTGTCTAGATGGCAGTTCTTC
cdr3_aa: CASSQDAVSRWQFF

j_call: TRBJ2-7
d_call: TRBD1
clone_size: NA
v_call: TRBV18
cdr3_nt: TGTGCCAGCTCATCCTCGACAGGGGGCGAGCAGTACTTC
cdr3_aa: CASSSSTGGEQYF

j_call: TRBJ2-1
d_call: TRBD1
clone_size: few
v_call: TRBV6-5
cdr3_nt: TGTGCCAGCAGAACAGGGGGCAATGAGCAGTTCTTC
cdr3_aa: CASRTGGNEQFF

j_call: TRBJ2-1
d_call: NA
clone_size: NA
v_call: TRBV29-1
cdr3_nt: TGCAGCGTTGATGGGTTTGGGACTGGATACAATGAGCAGTTCTTC
cdr3_aa: CSVDGFGTGYNEQFF

j_call: TRBJ2-7
d_call: TRBD2
clone_size: NA
v_call: TRBV27
cdr3_nt: TGTGCCAGCAGTTCCGGGGGGGGATACATTTACGAGCAGTACTTC
cdr3_aa: CASSSGGGYIYEQYF

j_call: TRBJ1-1
d_call: TRBD1
clone_size: NA
v_call: TRBV9
cdr3_nt: TGTGCCAGCACCGACCCAGGGGGCTCTGAAGCTTTCTTT
cdr3_aa: CASTDPGGSEAFF

j_call: TRBJ2-3
d_call: NA
clone_size: NA
v_call: TRBV9
cdr3_nt: TGTGCCAGCAGCTTCGGGAAAACAGATACGCAGTATTTT
cdr3_aa: CASSFGKTDTQYF

j_call: TRBJ1-5
d_call: NA
clone_size: NA
v_call: TRBV20-1
cdr3_nt: TGCAGTGCTAGCAGGGATCAGCCCCAGCATTTT
cdr3_aa: CSASRDQPQHF